This paragraph reports one T cell receptor beta chain. This receptor's antigen is unknown. No quality values exist for individual bases; no much larger clone is one base distant. One collaborating source in Seattle enrolled patients while the patients were actively infected and followed the patients over time throughout the course of disease. Each collaborating institution followed its own protocols to collect whole blood in K2EDTA tubes. Collaborator samples were shipped for TCRbeta analysis as frozen whole blood, isolated PBMCs, or DNA extracted from either sample type. TCRbeta CDR3 regions were amplified from genomic DNA using the immunoSEQ Assay, a bias-controlled multiplex PCR. The paper's data handling went like this. The number of nucleated cells in each sample was estimated by amplification of reference gene primers within the assay. Sequence reads were collapsed and filtered to measure the absolute abundance of every unique TCRbeta CDR3 rearrangement. Productive Simpson clonality was computed per sample as the square root of Simpson's diversity index over productive rearrangements. The immuneACCESS repertoire file appears here via TCRdb, limited to in-frame rearrangements. These files lack a portion of the clones; in checked studies, under half of the deficit traces to unresolved V genes, and the cause of the others is not known. Clonal size and the V and J genes are those of that table, whereas D and trimming came from the DNA. This sample holds about 300,000 clones; approximately 89% were observed only once. The ten largest make up over 1.5% of the sample.

The sample belongs to a study of blood T cell repertoires in COVID-19 (TCRdb year 2020). About the full investigation: Samples from collaborators originated in the United States, Italy and Spain and spanned both the acute and convalescent phases of COVID-19. The prospective study material was composed of cDNA or gDNA derived from T cells, B-cell-depleted T cells, or PBMCs. The dataset comprised deeply sampled blood TCRbeta repertoires from subjects exposed to, actively infected with, or recovered from COVID-19. The repertoires were made available in a free public database intended to serve as a resource for research on the immune response to SARS-CoV-2. Samples were obtained from the ongoing ImmuneRACE study (first 160 participants) and from over 1,000 subjects provided by 6 global collaborators. The sample metadata nearly always contained a de-identified subject ID, COVID-19 status, age in years and sex. Where available, HLA class I and class II types were obtained from metadata supplied by the sample provider rather than from assay-based typing. The paper as a whole reports these results and caveats: How much clinical and demographic metadata was included differed by source and by participant, and the metadata was provided uncurated.

Reading the germline V gene gives CDR1 MNHEY and CDR2 SVGAGI. A distance of 10 bases separates the germline ends of V and J, which lose 4 bases and 0 bases respectively. From the cysteine up to the phenylalanine, the CDR3 has a length of 15 residues. Left in the record is the CDR3 DNA by itself, 45 bases read in frame from the first base. The sample taken for sequencing was peripheral blood. Here the chain combines TRBV6-5 and TRBJ2-1; TRBD1 might be the D gene, on 5 matching bases. The origin of this receptor is a woman younger than 45 with COVID-19, enrolled during active disease. The bases are TGTGCCAGCAGTTCAGGAGACAGCTCCTACAATGAGCAGTTCTTC. It specifies CASSSGDSSYNEQFF.